This T cell receptor beta chain was retrieved from a study of vaccination effects on CD4 cells after COVID-19. Study in general: Samples came from a couple of convalescent patients 16 days and one week before vaccination.

Germline V gene data show CDR1 as SGHNT and CDR2 as YENEEA. The V gene end was trimmed by 0 bases and the J gene end by 8 bases; junction bases not matched to a gene: 6. This CDR3 has 15 residues. Points on this clone: What it recognizes is unknown.

Study-wide results and limits: Spike-reactive clones present post-vaccine in convalescents were predominantly new vaccine-induced clones.

Expansion with viral peptide pools was applied to antigen-specific CD4+ T cells by the ViraFEST assay prior to sequencing. The authors isolated CD4+ T cells after roughly 10 days of culture. The individual was infected with SARS-CoV-2 between March and December 2020, as confirmed by PCR. TCRdb's table, derived via immunoSEQ multiplex PCR, lists solely in-frame clones and lacks some. Of tens of thousands of clones in the sample, 70% to 85% were seen once. The rearrangement joins TRBV11-3 to TRBJ2-1; 8 nucleotides match TRBD2. Sequences were derived from CD4+ T cells from PBMCs cultured with a peptide pool, sampled before COVID-19 vaccination. The clonotype was recovered from a human donor who had a prior SARS-CoV-2 infection. The CDR3 nucleotides are TGTGCCAGCAGCTTAGAAGCGGGAGATGTATATGAGCAGTTCTTC. Translating it yields CASSLEAGDVYEQFF. Using reference TRBV11-3 and TRBJ2-1 for the parts outside the CDR3, the full variable domain is EAGVVQSPRYKIIEKKQPVAFWCNPISGHNTLYWYLQNLGQGPELLIRYENEEAVDDSQLPKDRFSAERLKGVDSTLKIQPAELGDSAVYLCASSLEAGDVYEQFFGPGTRLTVL.